The 13 T cell receptor beta chains below come from one sample, sequenced in a study of identical twins. TCRdb independently ran MiXCR on the 5' RACE reads; one entry per CDR3 protein. The sample lists around 490,000 distinct CDR3 sequences, around 20% seen once, with around 0.48% in the top ten. These data were likewise used in another study, on yellow fever vaccine responses in identical twins.

Sample: CD4+ T cells sorted from blood. The receptors here all came from a woman between 18 and 29 years old in good health.

This clonotype has just a few counts. V usage is TRBV29-1 and J usage is TRBJ2-3; 7 bases fit TRBD1. The CDR3 is 15 residues long. Trimming cost V 7 bases and J 0 bases; bases outside gene matches: 10. Germline V gene lookup returns CDR1 SQVTM and CDR2 ANQGSEA. The CDR3: CSGGQSSSSTDTQYF. DNA of the CDR3: TGCAGCGGGGGACAGTCCTCCTCTAGCACAGATACGCAGTATTTT.

This clonotype has a handful of counts. The chain recombines TRBV27 with TRBJ2-1, with D possibly matching TRBD1 (5 bases). Trimming took off 0 bases at V and 13 bases at J, with 16 bases between the two ends. This CDR3 contains 14 residues. The germline V gene encodes CDR1 MNHEY and CDR2 SMNVEV (reference sequence). The CDR3 coding sequence is TGTGCCAGCAGTTTATCGATCCAGGGATTCGGTCAGTTCTTC. Translation gives CASSLSIQGFGQFF.

This clonotype was detected only a few times. J is TRBJ2-1 and V is TRBV11-1; 9 bases map to TRBD1. Per the germline V gene, CDR1 is SGHAT and CDR2 is FQDESV (reference sequence). CDR3 length equals 20 residues. The trim removed 1 base at V and 0 bases at J, leaving 13 bases unmatched. The CDR3 DNA reads as TGTGCCAGCAGCTTAGACTCGGGACAGGGCCCCCAGAGCTCCTACAATGAGCAGTTCTTC. It specifies CASSLDSGQGPQSSYNEQFF.

This chain connects TRBV25-1 to TRBJ1-3; D remains ambiguous. V was trimmed by 6 bases and J by 7 bases, leaving 10 bases between them. Germline V CDR1 and CDR2: MGHDK, SYGVNS. This CDR3 has 12 amino acids. CDR3 residues: CASRDQTNTIYF. The CDR3 bases are TGTGCCAGCAGGGACCAAACGAACACCATATATTTT.

This clonotype was seen only a few times. The genes are TRBV2 and TRBJ2-7; a weak D match, TRBD2 (6 bases). The CDR3 totals 15 residues. Per the germline V gene, CDR1 is SNHLY and CDR2 is FYNNEI. Trimming removed 2 bases from V and 0 bases from J, with 11 bases in between. CDR3 nucleotides: TGTGCCAGCAGTGAAAGGCGGGACTTCTCCTACGAGCAGTACTTC. This translates into CASSERRDFSYEQYF.

This clonotype appeared a few times. The V call is TRBV7-2, the J call TRBJ2-3; D possibly uses TRBD1 or TRBD2 (5 bases each). This CDR3 is built from 15 residues. The germline V and J ends were trimmed by 5 bases and 2 bases, with 14 bases remaining between them. Germline CDR1 and CDR2: SGHTA and FQGNSA. The CDR3 spells CASSRRDGNTDTQYF. CDR3 bases: TGTGCCAGCAGCCGCCGGGACGGGAACACAGATACGCAGTATTTT.

This chain links TRBV18 with TRBJ2-7; 8 bases map to TRBD1. The germline gives CDR1 KGHSH, CDR2 LQKENI. Trimming took 3 bases from V and 1 from J; bases not matched to a gene: 8. The CDR3 has 16 amino acids. CDR3 bases: TGTGCCAGCTCACCGAGGACAGGGCTTTTTTCCTACGAGCAGTACGTC. Translation gives CASSPRTGLFSYEQYV.

V and J are TRBV9 and TRBJ2-1, with TRBD1 matching 9 bases. J lost 7 bases, V lost 1 base, and 12 bases had no gene match. CDR3 size: 17 residues. Per germline, CDR1 SGDLS and CDR2 YYNGEE. CDR3 in amino acids: CASSVFPGTGNKNEQFF. The CDR3 bases are TGTGCCAGCAGCGTATTCCCCGGGACAGGGAACAAGAATGAGCAGTTCTTC.

The chain uses TRBV3-1 and TRBJ2-1; D possibly corresponds to TRBD1 (6 bases). The CDR3 extends over 12 amino acids. Germline-derived CDR1 and CDR2 are LGHDT and YNNKEL (reference sequence). The V and J ends lost 8 bases and 4 bases respectively, with 9 bases between them. CDR3 protein: CASSDRYNEQFF. CDR3 coding DNA: TGTGCCAGCTCGGACAGATACAATGAGCAGTTCTTC.

The chain couples TRBV3-1 to TRBJ2-1; tentative D call: TRBD2 (5 bases). Germline V gene lookup returns CDR1 LGHDT and CDR2 YNNKEL (reference sequence). This CDR3 contains 17 residues. V was cut by 1 base and J by 7 bases, with 20 bases left in between. The CDR3: CASSQVWPPRGKNEQFF. CDR3 DNA: TGTGCCAGCAGCCAAGTGTGGCCTCCCCGGGGTAAGAATGAGCAGTTCTTC.

V gene TRBV12-3 or TRBV12-4 combines with J gene TRBJ2-2; the D gene is possibly TRBD2 (6 bases). V was pared by 6 bases and J by 3 bases, with 11 bases between. CDR3 length: 14 residues. CDR3 nucleotide sequence: TGTGCCAGCAGAAGGGGACTCGACACCGGGGAGCTGTTTTTT. Translated: CASRRGLDTGELFF.

This clonotype has just a few counts. This chain links TRBV12-3 or TRBV12-4 with TRBJ2-1; 7 bases align to TRBD1. This CDR3 is 15 amino acids long. Trimming took 6 bases from V and 1 from J; bases not matched to a gene: 6. The CDR3 region has the DNA TGTGCCAGCAGACTAAGACAGGGTTCCTACAATGAGCAGTTCTTC. It encodes CASRLRQGSYNEQFF.

This rearrangement joins TRBV28 to TRBJ2-1; TRBD2 aligns across 7 bases. The CDR3 extends over 16 amino acids. V shed 5 bases, J shed 5 bases, and the junction held 12 bases outside the gene matches. Germline lookup yields CDR1 MDHEN and CDR2 SYDVKM. CDR3 coding DNA: TGTGCCAGCAGTCCAGCCGGCGGGGGTATCCACAATGAGCAGTTCTTC. Amino acid sequence: CASSPAGGGIHNEQFF.